These T cell receptor beta chains were read from a single sample in a study of cytomegalovirus exposure and HLA in healthy donors. Using immunoSEQ multiplex PCR, the repertoire was profiled, and TCRdb retains in-frame clones only, with some absent. The data hold about 72,000 clones, with 90% to 95% observed a single time. The source material was PBMCs. The receptor source for this set is a young woman in good health and CMV-seronegative. Both conserved end residues are part of each CDR3. D genes are given only for firm matches. Clone size is shown for a subset of rows, as once, few, many or a class of expanded clone.

V gene	J gene	D gene	clone size	CDR3 protein	CDR3 DNA
TRBV5-6	TRBJ2-2	NA	NA	CASSLDGFGTGELFF	TGTGCCAGCAGCTTGGACGGGTTTGGCACCGGGGAGTTGTTTTTT
TRBV27	TRBJ1-3	NA	NA	CASSLWGEAGNTIYF	TGTGCCAGCAGTTTATGGGGGGAAGCTGGAAACACCATATATTTT
TRBV9	TRBJ2-5	TRBD2	NA	CASSVSPSGGPQETQYF	TGTGCCAGCAGCGTATCGCCTAGCGGGGGCCCCCAAGAGACCCAGTACTTC
TRBV7-2	TRBJ1-5	TRBD1	once	CASSLKTGWVQPQHF	TGTGCCAGCAGCTTGAAGACAGGGTGGGTTCAGCCCCAGCATTTT
TRBV19	TRBJ2-7	NA	NA	CASSSTPGLLYEQYF	TGTGCCAGTAGCTCCACACCGGGACTTTTATACGAGCAGTACTTC
TRBV27	TRBJ1-1	NA	NA	CASSSRYRGPIRATEAFF	TGTGCCAGCAGTTCACGGTACCGGGGTCCTATAAGGGCCACTGAAGCTTTCTTT
TRBV15	TRBJ1-6	NA	few	CATSRGQGNNSPLHF	TGTGCCACCAGCAGAGGGCAGGGGAATAATTCACCCCTCCACTTT
TRBV6-4	TRBJ2-3	NA	NA	CASTVGRSPTDTQYF	TGTGCCAGCACTGTAGGGAGGTCTCCCACAGATACGCAGTATTTT
TRBV5-1	TRBJ2-7	NA	NA	CASSLGGGEHYEQYF	TGCGCCAGCAGCTTGGGGGGCGGGGAGCACTACGAGCAGTACTTC
TRBV10-2	TRBJ1-2	NA	NA	CASSFSRREYGYTF	TGCGCCAGCAGTTTCAGTAGGAGAGAATATGGCTACACCTTC
TRBV7-7	TRBJ2-7	TRBD1	NA	CASSRGTGLDEQYF	TGTGCTAGCAGCAGAGGGACAGGCCTAGACGAGCAGTACTTC
TRBV30	TRBJ2-7	TRBD1	NA	CAWRSRLGTVNYEQYF	TGTGCCTGGAGATCCCGCCTAGGGACAGTCAACTACGAGCAGTACTTC
TRBV16	TRBJ1-4	NA	NA	CASSRSQGYEKLFF	TGTGCCAGCAGCCGCAGTCAGGGTTATGAAAAACTGTTTTTT
TRBV7-9	TRBJ2-7	TRBD2	NA	CASSLDLGRGGHEQYF	TGTGCCAGCAGCTTAGACCTAGGGCGGGGGGGGCACGAGCAGTACTTC
TRBV9	TRBJ1-2	TRBD1	NA	CASSSAGTGGWGDGYTF	TGTGCCAGCAGCTCCGCGGGGACAGGGGGCTGGGGTGATGGCTACACCTTC
TRBV12-2	TRBJ1-2	NA	NA	CASRHGDGYTF	TGTGCAAGTCGCCACGGGGATGGCTACACCTTC
TRBV15	TRBJ2-5	NA	NA	CATSRDGEPQYF	TGTGCCACCAGCAGAGATGGAGAGCCCCAGTACTTC
TRBV7-3	TRBJ2-5	TRBD2	NA	CASSTGRGGAGETQYF	TGTGCCAGCAGCACCGGGAGGGGGGGGGCCGGGGAGACCCAGTACTTC
TRBV7-2	TRBJ2-1	TRBD2	once	CASSLTSGGGDEQFF	TGTGCCAGCAGCTTGACTAGCGGGGGGGGTGATGAGCAGTTCTTC
TRBV6-5	TRBJ2-1	TRBD1	NA	CASNNRDRPSEQFF	TGTGCCAGCAATAACCGGGACAGGCCGTCTGAGCAGTTCTTC
TRBV5-4	TRBJ2-7	NA	NA	CASSLAGGISYEQYF	TGTGCCAGCAGCTTGGCCGGAGGGATCTCCTACGAGCAGTACTTC
TRBV28	TRBJ2-1	TRBD2	NA	CASSLVASGNNEQFF	TGTGCCAGCAGTTTGGTCGCTAGCGGGAACAATGAGCAGTTCTTC
TRBV19	TRBJ1-6	TRBD1	once	CASSRTRQGADSPLHF	TGTGCCAGTAGTCGAACCCGACAGGGGGCCGATTCACCCCTCCACTTT
TRBV25-1	TRBJ2-2	NA	NA	CASSEGSASYYTGELFF	TGTGCCAGCAGTGAGGGTTCGGCTAGTTACTACACCGGGGAGCTGTTTTTT
TRBV4-1	TRBJ2-1	NA	NA	CASSQVPGLDEQFF	TGCGCCAGCAGCCAAGTCCCGGGACTTGATGAGCAGTTCTTC
TRBV28	TRBJ2-7	TRBD1	NA	CATPTGTGAYEQYF	TGTGCCACACCTACCGGGACAGGGGCCTACGAGCAGTACTTC
TRBV30	TRBJ2-3	TRBD2	NA	CAWSARTSGVDTQYF	TGTGCCTGGAGCGCCCGGACTAGCGGAGTGGATACGCAGTATTTT
TRBV6-5	TRBJ1-2	NA	NA	CASSYFEGWSYGYTF	TGTGCCAGCAGTTACTTTGAGGGATGGAGCTATGGCTACACCTTC
TRBV6-5	TRBJ2-7	TRBD2	few	CASRGGAGYEQYF	TGTGCCAGCAGGGGAGGGGCCGGGTACGAGCAGTACTTC
TRBV11-2	TRBJ2-3	NA	NA	CASSLIADTQYF	TGTGCCAGCAGCTTAATCGCAGATACGCAGTATTTT
TRBV7-6	TRBJ1-2	TRBD1	NA	CASSPGQAPANYGYTF	TGTGCCAGCAGCCCCGGACAGGCGCCCGCTAACTATGGCTACACCTTC
TRBV30	TRBJ1-6	NA	NA	CAWNPPPGENSPLHF	TGTGCCTGGAATCCTCCCCCAGGGGAAAATTCACCCCTCCACTTT
TRBV6-5	TRBJ2-7	NA	NA	CASSGTLYYEQYF	TGTGCCAGTTCCGGGACACTGTACTACGAGCAGTACTTC
TRBV27	TRBJ2-1	TRBD2	NA	CASSRQAGSSYNEQFF	TGTGCCAGCAGCCGGCAAGCGGGGAGCTCCTACAATGAGCAGTTCTTC
TRBV21-1	TRBJ2-1	NA	NA	CASTGTSGGLGDEQFF	TGTGCCAGTACCGGGACTAGCGGGGGGTTGGGGGATGAGCAGTTCTTC
TRBV28	TRBJ1-6	NA	NA	CASSLSPPRSPLHF	TGTGCCAGCAGTTTGAGTCCCCCGAGGTCACCCCTCCACTTT
TRBV7-6	TRBJ1-2	TRBD1	NA	CASSRLSMAGGTNYGYTF	TGTGCCAGCAGCCGACTTAGTATGGCAGGGGGGACTAACTATGGCTACACCTTC
TRBV5-1	TRBJ2-3	TRBD1	NA	CASLAGTGRTDTQYF	TGCGCCAGCTTAGCCGGGACAGGAAGAACAGATACGCAGTATTTT
TRBV7-3	TRBJ1-1	TRBD1	once	CASSLRDSQHLIF	TGTGCCAGCAGCCTACGGGACAGCCAGCATTTGATCTTT
TRBV6-6	TRBJ1-5	TRBD1	NA	CASSQTGRQPQHF	TGTGCCAGCAGCCAGACAGGGCGTCAGCCCCAGCATTTT
TRBV4-3	TRBJ1-3	NA	NA	CASSQDPKSGRSGNTIYF	TGCGCCAGCAGCCAAGATCCTAAAAGCGGGAGGTCTGGAAACACCATATATTTT
TRBV7-6	TRBJ2-1	NA	NA	CASSLLWDTNNEQFF	TGTGCCAGCAGCTTATTGTGGGACACGAACAATGAGCAGTTCTTC
TRBV7-2	TRBJ2-5	NA	NA	CASSGQPYQETQYF	TGTGCCAGCAGCGGACAGCCGTACCAAGAGACCCAGTACTTC
TRBV9	TRBJ2-1	NA	NA	CASSVGGAASYNEQFF	TGTGCCAGCAGCGTAGGCGGGGCCGCCTCCTACAATGAGCAGTTCTTC
TRBV7-9	TRBJ2-1	TRBD1	once	CASSPRDSQLYNEQFF	TGTGCCAGCAGCCCCCGGGACAGTCAACTTTACAATGAGCAGTTCTTC
TRBV6-5	TRBJ1-2	NA	NA	CASSYAGRSYGYTF	TGTGCCAGCAGTTACGCAGGGAGGAGCTATGGCTACACCTTC
TRBV28	TRBJ1-2	TRBD1	NA	CASSLPYRGADYGYTF	TGTGCCAGCAGTTTACCCTACAGGGGGGCTGACTATGGCTACACCTTC
TRBV5-6	TRBJ2-7	TRBD1	NA	CASRPTLDRVDEQYF	TGTGCCAGCAGACCGACCCTGGACAGGGTGGACGAGCAGTACTTC
TRBV18	TRBJ2-7	TRBD1	NA	CASSPGQGASYEQYF	TGTGCCAGCTCACCGGGACAGGGGGCGTCCTACGAGCAGTACTTC
TRBV6-4	TRBJ2-3	NA	few	CASSDAGTDTQYF	TGTGCCAGCAGTGACGCAGGAACAGATACGCAGTATTTT
TRBV10-1	TRBJ2-5	NA	NA	CASSLQRQFAQYF	TGCGCCAGCAGTTTACAGCGGCAATTTGCCCAGTACTTC